These 24 T cell receptor beta chains were sequenced from one sample in a study of blood T cells in healthy people across ages. The use of a sample-barcoded 5' primer and a J-beta primer mix characterized a second PCR of about 6 to 12 cycles. TCRdb reprocessed the 5' RACE reads via MiXCR and lists one record per CDR3 protein. Of some 750,000 distinct CDR3 sequences detected, about 20% appear once; the ten largest clones hold about 20%. The material sequenced was blood. The source of these receptors is a man between 65 and 80 years old in good health.

This clonotype appeared a few times. The chain has TRBV7-9 and TRBJ1-4; 7 bases are shared with TRBD1. Germline V gene data show CDR1 as SEHNR and CDR2 as FQNEAQ (reference sequence). The CDR3 is 14 amino acids. Trimming cost V 5 bases and J 8 bases; bases outside gene matches: 8. The CDR3 coding sequence is TGTGCCAGCAGCCAACAGGGGAAGACCGAAAAACTGTTTTTT. Protein sequence: CASSQQGKTEKLFF. Filled out from reference TRBV7-9 and TRBJ1-4, the complete variable domain reads DTGVSQNPRHKITKRGQNVTFRCDPISEHNRLYWYRQTLGQGPEFLTYFQNEAQLEKSRLLSDRFSAERPKGSFSTLEIQRTEQGDSAMYLCASSQQGKTEKLFFGSGTQLSVL.

The chain combines TRBV7-2 with TRBJ1-6, with 7 bases matching TRBD1. The germline gives CDR1 SGHTA, CDR2 FQGNSA. The J segment lost 8 bases and the V segment lost 5 bases, leaving 6 bases of the junction unmatched. The CDR3 consists of 14 residues. As DNA, the CDR3 is TGTGCCAGCAGCCGCGCGGGACAGCATTCACCCCTCCACTTT. Protein sequence: CASSRAGQHSPLHF.

The chain employs TRBV6-5 and TRBJ1-2; D may be TRBD1 (6 bases). The germline V and J ends were trimmed by 1 base and 0 bases, with 18 bases remaining between them. This CDR3 region has 18 residues. Germline CDR1 and CDR2: MNHEY and SVGAGI. The CDR3 region is CASSYFWQGRGPNYGYTF. The CDR3 region has the DNA TGTGCCAGCAGTTACTTTTGGCAGGGGCGCGGGCCTAACTATGGCTACACCTTC.

In regard to this clonotype: With a much larger clone just one base away, this may be a read error. This likely comes from a read error, as the CDR3 has no conserved phenylalanine or tryptophan at its end. The chain combines TRBV6-2 or TRBV6-3 with TRBJ1-1, with no clear D. CDR3 length: 12 residues. The germline gives CDR1 MNHEY, CDR2 SVGEGT. With 8 bases removed from V and 4 bases from J, the gap between germline ends came to 11 bases. The CDR3 nucleotides are TGTGCCAGCCGTCCCCTCTTCACTGAAGCTTTCCTT. Residues: CASRPLFTEAFL.

The V gene is TRBV6-1, the J gene TRBJ1-5; D gene uncertain. The CDR3 is made up of 14 amino acids. The V end lost 3 bases, the J end lost 2 bases, and 8 bases lay between the germline ends. CDR1 MNHNS and CDR2 SASEGT come from the germline V gene. The CDR3 coding sequence is TGTGCCAGCAGTGACATAAAAGGCAATCAGCCCCAGCATTTT. This codes for CASSDIKGNQPQHF.

This clonotype was counted only a few times. A much larger clone lies one base from this, so it may be a read error. The CDR3 reads CASRQGGSDTQCF. Written as DNA, the CDR3 is TGTGCCAGCAGACAGGGTGGTTCAGATACGCAGTGTTTT. V usage is TRBV6-5 and J usage is TRBJ2-3; tentative D call: TRBD1 (6 bases). Germline CDR1 and CDR2: MNHEY and SVGAGI. The CDR3 covers 13 residues.

This clonotype has more than one count but fewer than ten. The V and J genes are TRBV20-1 and TRBJ2-3, with 11 bases aligning to TRBD2. CDR3 length: 15 residues. Germline V lookup: CDR1 DFQATT, CDR2 SNEGSKA (reference sequence). V dropped 5 bases and J dropped 2; count of bases not matched to a gene: 6. CDR3 amino acids: CSAWTSGRHTDTQYF. In DNA, the CDR3 is TGCAGTGCTTGGACTAGCGGGCGACACACAGATACGCAGTATTTT.

This clonotype was seen more than once but under ten times. The rearrangement joins TRBV18 to TRBJ1-2, with D possibly matching TRBD1 (6 bases). With 3 bases removed from V and 6 bases from J, the gap between germline ends came to 17 bases. The germline CDR1 and CDR2 sequences are KGHSH and LQKENI. The CDR3 spans 15 residues. The CDR3 here is CASSPLGAGEDGYTF. The CDR3 DNA reads TGTGCCAGCTCACCTTTGGGTGCAGGGGAGGATGGCTACACCTTC.

This clonotype was seen only a few times. Written as DNA, the CDR3 is TGTGCCAGCAGGGGAAGTTGGAACACTGAAGCTTTCTTT. Protein sequence: CASRGSWNTEAFF. V is TRBV2 and J is TRBJ1-1; no reliable D call. V was clipped by 6 bases and J by 1 base, with 9 bases between them. In germline, CDR1 is SNHLY, CDR2 FYNNEI. There are 13 residues in the CDR3.

This clonotype has a handful of counts. V gene TRBV20-1 combines with J gene TRBJ2-3; 12 nucleotides agree with TRBD2. The germline gives CDR1 DFQATT, CDR2 SNEGSKA (reference sequence). The ends lost 2 bases at V and 4 bases at J; junction bases unmatched: 7. This CDR3 is 16 amino acids long. The chain's CDR3 is CSARPGLAGTADTQYF. The CDR3 DNA reads as TGCAGTGCTAGACCCGGACTAGCGGGAACAGCAGATACGCAGTATTTT.

The genes are TRBV3-1 and TRBJ1-1; the D is unclear. CDR1 is LGHDT, CDR2 YNNKEL, per germline (reference sequence). Trimming pared 2 bases from V and 0 bases from J, leaving 16 bases between. This CDR3 has 17 amino acids. The CDR3 sequence: CASSQLPTGNLNTEAFF. CDR3 nucleotide sequence: TGTGCCAGCAGCCAACTCCCCACCGGCAATTTGAACACTGAAGCTTTCTTT.

This chain links TRBV12-3 or TRBV12-4 with TRBJ2-3; D is possibly TRBD1 (6 bases). V lost 5 bases and J lost 5, with 14 bases in between. CDR3 size: 14 residues. CDR3 in amino acids: CASSPNNRVDTQYF. The CDR3 DNA is TGTGCCAGCAGTCCCAATAACAGGGTAGATACGCAGTATTTT.

There are a few counts of this clonotype. The V gene is TRBV4-3, the J gene TRBJ1-2, with TRBD1 matching over 8 bases. The CDR3 covers 14 residues. CDR1 LGHNA and CDR2 YSLEER come from the germline V gene. J lost 4 bases, V lost 3 bases, and 4 bases had no gene match. The chain's CDR3 is CASSQDGQGYGYTF. CDR3 DNA sequence: TGCGCCAGCAGCCAGGATGGACAGGGCTATGGCTACACCTTC.

This clonotype was seen more than once but under ten times. The chain carries TRBV5-1 and TRBJ2-5, with D perhaps TRBD1 or TRBD2 (5 bases each). TRBJ2-7 explains the end of the DNA better; the J call may be wrong. The V gene's germline CDR1 is SGHRS and CDR2 YFSETQ. This CDR3 is 16 amino acids long. The CDR3: CASSLMGDPSSYEQYF. The CDR3 DNA follows: TGCGCCAGCAGCTTGATGGGGGACCCGAGCTCCTACGAGCAGTACTTC.

Of note for this clonotype: Here the CDR3 omits its conserved ending phenylalanine or tryptophan, so a read error is the likely source. V usage is TRBV7-2 and J usage is TRBJ1-5; the match to TRBD1 covers 7 bases. Germline V CDR1 and CDR2: SGHTA, FQGNSA. The CDR3 runs 13 residues. With 5 bases clipped from V and 7 bases from J, the junction kept 5 bases outside the gene matches. The CDR3 coding sequence is TGTGCCAGCAGCACACAAGGGGGCCAGCCCCAGCATTAT. Its translation: CASSTQGGQPQHY.

The V gene is TRBV7-2, the J gene TRBJ2-1; 11 nucleotides line up with TRBD2. Trimming cost V 4 bases and J 3 bases; bases outside gene matches: 8. There are 17 residues in the CDR3. Germline-derived CDR1 and CDR2 are SGHTA and FQGNSA. The DNA of the CDR3 is TGTGCCAGCAGCTCCACCGTAGCGGGAGGGTTCTACAATGAGCAGTTCTTC. Translation: CASSSTVAGGFYNEQFF.

V is TRBV28 and J is TRBJ1-1; D is perhaps TRBD1 (6 bases). Germline assignment: CDR1 MDHEN and CDR2 SYDVKM. V was shortened by 6 bases and J by 8 bases, with 19 bases between the two germline ends. CDR3 length equals 14 residues. Here the CDR3 DNA reads TGTGCCAGCAGGAACCACAGGGTCACGGCAGAAGCTTTCTTT. Its protein is CASRNHRVTAEAFF.

The chain links TRBV6-1 to TRBJ2-5, with 8 positions matching TRBD1. CDR1 and CDR2 (germline): MNHNS, SASEGT. This CDR3 is 14 amino acids long. V lost 5 bases to trimming and J lost 6 bases; unmatched junction nucleotides: 8. The CDR3 loop is CASSLHGTGQTQYF. The CDR3 nucleotides read TGTGCCAGCAGTCTCCATGGGACAGGACAGACCCAGTACTTC.

The chain couples TRBV20-1 to TRBJ1-2; D is ambiguous. Germline CDR1 reads DFQATT; CDR2 reads SNEGSKA (reference sequence). The CDR3 extends over 11 amino acids. With 1 base removed from V and 8 bases from J, the gap between germline ends came to 8 bases. The CDR3 sequence: CSARGVGGYTF. The CDR3 coding sequence is TGCAGTGCTAGAGGGGTCGGAGGCTACACCTTC.

This clonotype turned up a few times. The chain employs TRBV24-1 and TRBJ2-5, with D tentatively TRBD1 (5 bases). The end of the DNA is better explained by TRBJ2-7, so the J call may be wrong. The CDR3 loop spans 15 amino acids. CDR1 KGHDR and CDR2 SFDVKD come from the germline V gene. The CDR3 region is CATSDSQVRAYEQYF. The CDR3 nucleotides are TGTGCCACCAGTGATTCACAGGTTCGAGCCTACGAGCAGTACTTC.

The table lists this clonotype with a count of one. V gene TRBV6-2 or TRBV6-3 combines with J gene TRBJ2-1; possible D gene TRBD2, 8 bases. Germline V gives CDR1 MNHEY, CDR2 SVGEGT. The CDR3 runs 14 residues. Trimming shortened V by 6 bases and J by 10 bases, and 19 bases separated the two germline ends. The CDR3 sequence: CASSTGASGREQFF. CDR3 nucleotide sequence: TGTGCCAGCAGCACAGGGGCCAGCGGGAGAGAGCAGTTCTTC.

This chain connects TRBV18 to TRBJ1-4; D unresolved. Trimming stripped 0 bases from V and 7 bases from J, with 9 bases between. This CDR3 is 14 amino acids long. Germline assignment: CDR1 KGHSH and CDR2 LQKENI. CDR3 in amino acids: CASSPPGSAEKLFF. The CDR3 DNA follows: TGTGCCAGCTCACCACCGGGCAGCGCTGAAAAACTGTTTTTT.

Ten or more counts support this clonotype. V gene TRBV12-3 or TRBV12-4 combines with J gene TRBJ2-1; D might be TRBD1 (7 bases). This CDR3 is 14 amino acids long. Trimming took off 7 bases at V and 6 bases at J, with 16 bases between the two ends. As DNA, the CDR3 is TGTGCCAGCATGGCAGGGGGGCCCGTCAATGAGCAGTTCTTC. Protein product: CASMAGGPVNEQFF.

This clonotype was detected a few times. This rearrangement joins TRBV7-2 to TRBJ2-5, with D tentatively TRBD1 or TRBD2 (5 bases each). Germline V gives CDR1 SGHTA, CDR2 FQGNSA. Trimming removed 9 bases from V and 4 bases from J, with 15 bases in between. The CDR3 consists of 13 residues. The CDR3 sequence: CASATPGPETQYF. CDR3 sequence (DNA): TGTGCCAGTGCCACTCCGGGACCAGAGACCCAGTACTTC.